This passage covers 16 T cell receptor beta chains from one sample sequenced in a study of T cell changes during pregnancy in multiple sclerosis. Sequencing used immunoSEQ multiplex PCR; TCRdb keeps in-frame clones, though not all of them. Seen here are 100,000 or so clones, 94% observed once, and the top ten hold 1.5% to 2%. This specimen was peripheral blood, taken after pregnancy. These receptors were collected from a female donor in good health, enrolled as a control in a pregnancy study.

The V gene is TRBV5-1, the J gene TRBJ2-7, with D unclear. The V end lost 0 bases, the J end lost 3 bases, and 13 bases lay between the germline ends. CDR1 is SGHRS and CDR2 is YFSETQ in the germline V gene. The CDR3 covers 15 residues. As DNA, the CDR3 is TGCGCCAGCAGCTTGGTGGTCGGAGAACACTACGAGCAGTACTTC. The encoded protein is CASSLVVGEHYEQYF. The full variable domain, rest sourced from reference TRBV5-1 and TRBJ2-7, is KAGVTQTPRYLIKTRGQQVTLSCSPISGHRSVSWYQQTPGQGLQFLFEYFSETQRNKGNFPGRFSGRQFSNSRSEMNVSTLELGDSALYLCASSLVVGEHYEQYFGPGTRLTVT.

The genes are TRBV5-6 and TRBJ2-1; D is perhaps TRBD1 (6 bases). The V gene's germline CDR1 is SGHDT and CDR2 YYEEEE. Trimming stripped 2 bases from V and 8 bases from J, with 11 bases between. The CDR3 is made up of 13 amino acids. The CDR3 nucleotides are TGTGCCAGCAGCTTACAGGGCCCCGATGAGCAGTTCTTC. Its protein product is CASSLQGPDEQFF.

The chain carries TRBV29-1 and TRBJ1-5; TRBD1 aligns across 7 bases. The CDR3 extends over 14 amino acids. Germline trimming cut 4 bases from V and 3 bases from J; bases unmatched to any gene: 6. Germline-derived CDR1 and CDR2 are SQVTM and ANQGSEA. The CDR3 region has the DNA TGCAGCGTTGTGCCAGGGGGATCCAATCAGCCCCAGCATTTT. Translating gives CSVVPGGSNQPQHF.

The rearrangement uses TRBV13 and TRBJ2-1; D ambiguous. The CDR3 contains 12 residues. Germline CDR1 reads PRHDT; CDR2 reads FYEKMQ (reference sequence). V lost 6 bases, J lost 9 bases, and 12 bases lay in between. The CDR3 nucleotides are TGTGCCAGCAGGGCCGCAGGTGGTGAGCAGTTCTTC. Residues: CASRAAGGEQFF.

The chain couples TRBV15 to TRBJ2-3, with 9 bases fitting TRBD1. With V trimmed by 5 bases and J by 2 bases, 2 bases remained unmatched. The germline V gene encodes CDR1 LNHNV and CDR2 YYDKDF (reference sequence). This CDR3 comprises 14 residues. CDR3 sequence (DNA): TGTGCCACCAGCCGGGACAGGGACACAGATACGCAGTATTTT. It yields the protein CATSRDRDTDTQYF.

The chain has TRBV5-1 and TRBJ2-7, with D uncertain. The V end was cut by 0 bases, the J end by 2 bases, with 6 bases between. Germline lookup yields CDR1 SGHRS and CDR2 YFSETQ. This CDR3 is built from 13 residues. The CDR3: CASSLGIAYEQYF. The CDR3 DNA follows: TGCGCCAGCAGCTTGGGTATTGCCTACGAGCAGTACTTC.

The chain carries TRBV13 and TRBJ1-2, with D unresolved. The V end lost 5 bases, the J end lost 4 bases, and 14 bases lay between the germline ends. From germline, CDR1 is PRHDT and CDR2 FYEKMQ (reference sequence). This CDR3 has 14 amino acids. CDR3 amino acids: CASSLPTRGYGYTF. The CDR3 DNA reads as TGTGCCAGCAGCCTTCCGACGCGGGGCTATGGCTACACCTTC.

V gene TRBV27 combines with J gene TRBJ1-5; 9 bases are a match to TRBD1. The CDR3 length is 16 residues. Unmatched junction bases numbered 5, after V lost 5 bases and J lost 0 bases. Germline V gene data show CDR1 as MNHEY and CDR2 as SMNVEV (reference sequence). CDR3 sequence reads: CASSPYRGLSNQPQHF. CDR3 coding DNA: TGTGCCAGCAGTCCGTACAGGGGGCTTAGCAATCAGCCCCAGCATTTT.

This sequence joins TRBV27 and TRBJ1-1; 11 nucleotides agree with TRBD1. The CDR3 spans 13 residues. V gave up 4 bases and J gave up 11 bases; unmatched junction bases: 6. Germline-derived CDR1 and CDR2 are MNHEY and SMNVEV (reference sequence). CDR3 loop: CASSSGQGAGAFF. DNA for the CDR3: TGTGCCAGCAGTTCTGGACAGGGGGCGGGGGCTTTCTTT.

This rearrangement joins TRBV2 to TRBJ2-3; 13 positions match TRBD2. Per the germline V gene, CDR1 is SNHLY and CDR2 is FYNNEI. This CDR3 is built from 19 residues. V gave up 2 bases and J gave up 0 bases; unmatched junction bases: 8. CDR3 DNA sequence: TGTGCCAGCAGTGAAACTAGCGGGAGGGCGGGGTCTAGCACAGATACGCAGTATTTT. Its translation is CASSETSGRAGSSTDTQYF.

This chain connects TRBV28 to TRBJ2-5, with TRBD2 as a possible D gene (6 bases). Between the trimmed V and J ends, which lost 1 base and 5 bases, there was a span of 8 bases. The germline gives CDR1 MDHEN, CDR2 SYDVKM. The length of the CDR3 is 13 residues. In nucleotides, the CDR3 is TGTGCCAGCAGTTTATCAGGGAGGGAGACCCAGTACTTC. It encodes CASSLSGRETQYF.

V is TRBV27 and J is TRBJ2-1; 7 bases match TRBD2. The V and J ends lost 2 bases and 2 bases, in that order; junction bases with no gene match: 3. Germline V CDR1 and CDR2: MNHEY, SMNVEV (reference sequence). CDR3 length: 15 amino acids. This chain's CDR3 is CASSLTAGTYNEQFF. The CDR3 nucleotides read TGTGCCAGCAGTTTAACAGCGGGAACCTACAATGAGCAGTTCTTC.

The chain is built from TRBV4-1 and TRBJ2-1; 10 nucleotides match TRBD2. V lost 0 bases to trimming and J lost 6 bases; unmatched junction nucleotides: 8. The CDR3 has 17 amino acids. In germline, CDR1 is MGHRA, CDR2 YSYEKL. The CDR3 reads CASSQEGAGGSINEQFF. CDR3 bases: TGCGCCAGCAGCCAAGAAGGAGCGGGAGGGAGTATCAATGAGCAGTTCTTC.

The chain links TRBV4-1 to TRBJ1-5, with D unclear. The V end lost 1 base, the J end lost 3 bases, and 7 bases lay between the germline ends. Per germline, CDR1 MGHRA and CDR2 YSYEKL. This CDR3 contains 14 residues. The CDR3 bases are TGCGCCAGCAGCCAAGTCGACACCAATCAGCCCCAGCATTTT. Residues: CASSQVDTNQPQHF.

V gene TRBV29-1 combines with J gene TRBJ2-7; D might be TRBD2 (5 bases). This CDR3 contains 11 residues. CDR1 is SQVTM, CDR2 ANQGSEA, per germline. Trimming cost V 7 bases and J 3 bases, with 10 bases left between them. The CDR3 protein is CSAGDFYEQYF. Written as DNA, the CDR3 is TGCAGCGCCGGGGATTTCTACGAGCAGTACTTC.

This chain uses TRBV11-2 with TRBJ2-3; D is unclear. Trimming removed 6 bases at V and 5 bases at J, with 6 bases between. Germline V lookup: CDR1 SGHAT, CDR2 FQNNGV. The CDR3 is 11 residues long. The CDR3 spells CASRSIDTQYF. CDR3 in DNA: TGTGCCAGCAGGTCCATAGATACGCAGTATTTT.